Listed below are T cell receptor beta chains from one sample, sequenced in a study of CD8 T cells in Susac syndrome. A single record per CDR3 protein comes from TCRdb applying MiXCR to the immunoSEQ multiplex PCR reads. This sample has around 130,000 distinct CDR3 sequences, with roughly 96% found just once. The source material was CD4+ T cells from PBMCs. These receptors were obtained from a human donor in good health. CDR3s include the opening cysteine and the closing phenylalanine or tryptophan. D genes are given only for firm matches.

v_call: TRBV18
j_call: TRBJ1-1
d_call: NA
cdr3_aa: CASSPRLGQTDTEAFF

v_call: TRBV7-9
j_call: TRBJ1-1
d_call: NA
cdr3_aa: CASRNRASGYTEAFF

v_call: TRBV27
j_call: TRBJ1-1
d_call: NA
cdr3_aa: CASSLLSEGQTEAFF

v_call: TRBV14
j_call: TRBJ2-7
d_call: NA
cdr3_aa: CASSHGGPYEQYF

v_call: TRBV5-1
j_call: TRBJ2-5
d_call: NA
cdr3_aa: CASSLAGSAARETQYF

v_call: TRBV24-1
j_call: TRBJ2-1
d_call: TRBD1
cdr3_aa: CATSVGTGGSYNEQFF

v_call: TRBV6-2/TRBV6-3
j_call: TRBJ1-2
d_call: TRBD1
cdr3_aa: CASRRTGENYGYTF

v_call: TRBV2
j_call: TRBJ2-5
d_call: NA
cdr3_aa: CASSVGTRETQYF

v_call: TRBV10-3
j_call: TRBJ2-7
d_call: NA
cdr3_aa: CAISERQGYEQYF

v_call: TRBV9
j_call: TRBJ2-2
d_call: TRBD2
cdr3_aa: CASSGSGSSFTGELFF

v_call: TRBV12-3/TRBV12-4
j_call: TRBJ2-2
d_call: NA
cdr3_aa: CASSLYTGELFF

v_call: TRBV27
j_call: TRBJ2-6
d_call: NA
cdr3_aa: CASSSRGLAGANVLTF

v_call: TRBV6-1
j_call: TRBJ1-5
d_call: TRBD1
cdr3_aa: CASLPRTGGNQPQHF

v_call: TRBV18
j_call: TRBJ2-2
d_call: TRBD2
cdr3_aa: CASSPYGGLAGDTGELFF

v_call: TRBV20-1
j_call: TRBJ1-4
d_call: NA
cdr3_aa: CSARVGGPGEKLFF

v_call: TRBV29-1
j_call: TRBJ2-7
d_call: TRBD1
cdr3_aa: CSVVPGQGVFYEQYF

v_call: TRBV3-1
j_call: TRBJ2-1
d_call: NA
cdr3_aa: CASSPGQTYNEQFF

v_call: TRBV28
j_call: TRBJ1-1
d_call: NA
cdr3_aa: CASSPIAEGRMNTEAFF

v_call: TRBV4-1
j_call: TRBJ2-4
d_call: NA
cdr3_aa: CASSQSGQKNIQYF

v_call: TRBV5-1
j_call: TRBJ1-4
d_call: NA
cdr3_aa: CASTLSPGNEKLFF

v_call: TRBV7-9
j_call: TRBJ2-7
d_call: NA
cdr3_aa: CASSFTSQGEQYF

v_call: TRBV5-6
j_call: TRBJ2-1
d_call: TRBD2
cdr3_aa: CASSFGELAGGEQFF

v_call: TRBV28
j_call: TRBJ2-1
d_call: TRBD2
cdr3_aa: CASSSLAGLRGDEQFF

v_call: TRBV3-1
j_call: TRBJ1-1
d_call: NA
cdr3_aa: CASSPRTRGTEAFF

v_call: TRBV20-1
j_call: TRBJ1-3
d_call: NA
cdr3_aa: CSARDLSRGSGNTIYF

v_call: TRBV7-2
j_call: TRBJ1-1
d_call: NA
cdr3_aa: CASSPRFTEAFF

v_call: TRBV20-1
j_call: TRBJ1-5
d_call: TRBD1
cdr3_aa: CSARETGLGQPQHF

v_call: TRBV25-1
j_call: TRBJ1-2
d_call: NA
cdr3_aa: CASSEYPGSGYTF

v_call: TRBV20-1
j_call: TRBJ1-2
d_call: NA
cdr3_aa: CSAPDNPGYGYTF

v_call: TRBV5-1
j_call: TRBJ2-5
d_call: NA
cdr3_aa: CASRRTSDQETQYF

v_call: TRBV5-1
j_call: TRBJ2-3
d_call: NA
cdr3_aa: CASSRGYTDTQYF

v_call: TRBV7-9
j_call: TRBJ1-5
d_call: TRBD1
cdr3_aa: CASSVQGASNQPQHF

v_call: TRBV11-3
j_call: TRBJ2-6
d_call: NA
cdr3_aa: CASSLPPVHSGANVLTF

v_call: TRBV6-2/TRBV6-3
j_call: TRBJ2-5
d_call: NA
cdr3_aa: CASTNQETQYF

v_call: TRBV24-1
j_call: TRBJ2-1
d_call: TRBD1
cdr3_aa: CATSDSRTGRSYNEQFF

v_call: TRBV7-9
j_call: TRBJ2-7
d_call: NA
cdr3_aa: CASSGEAAKEQYF

v_call: TRBV29-1
j_call: TRBJ2-7
d_call: TRBD2
cdr3_aa: CSVEGLAGAEQYF

v_call: TRBV29-1
j_call: TRBJ1-1
d_call: NA
cdr3_aa: CSVPRENREAFF

v_call: TRBV19
j_call: TRBJ1-5
d_call: NA
cdr3_aa: CASSAPDREGPQHF

v_call: TRBV14
j_call: TRBJ1-1
d_call: NA
cdr3_aa: CASSEITLRAFF

v_call: TRBV28
j_call: TRBJ2-1
d_call: NA
cdr3_aa: CASSFPGLRIEQFF

v_call: TRBV29-1
j_call: TRBJ2-7
d_call: NA
cdr3_aa: CSAGGGAGYEQYF

v_call: TRBV7-2
j_call: TRBJ2-5
d_call: TRBD2
cdr3_aa: CASSAMRASGRGETQYF

v_call: TRBV25-1
j_call: TRBJ1-1
d_call: TRBD1
cdr3_aa: CASSDKDRTAFF

v_call: TRBV6-1
j_call: TRBJ2-7
d_call: TRBD1
cdr3_aa: CASNIDRGPYEQYF

v_call: TRBV18
j_call: TRBJ2-5
d_call: NA
cdr3_aa: CASSPQLDFETQYF

v_call: TRBV30
j_call: TRBJ1-1
d_call: NA
cdr3_aa: CAWSLGAYRAQAFF

v_call: TRBV19
j_call: TRBJ2-7
d_call: NA
cdr3_aa: CASSTDRWEREQYF

v_call: TRBV5-1
j_call: TRBJ2-1
d_call: NA
cdr3_aa: CASAPDSRTFYNEQFF